This T cell receptor beta chain is from a study of graft-versus-host responses after intestinal transplantation. Study-level information: Tacrolimus plus steroids were given to all recipients for approximately 3 years, preceded by anti-thymocyte globulin induction. General study findings and limits: Individuals who had graft-donor T cell macrochimerism had allografts that showed high graft-versus-host to host-versus-graft clonal ratios. The marrow of recipients harbored GvH clones, and ileum or blood showed some of them first.

The assay was immunoSEQ multiplex PCR, and TCRdb's table has in-frame clones only and misses some. Of about 100,000 clones listed, roughly 87% were seen once; the top ten hold roughly 1%. For this clone: Its specificity is not known.

The CDR3 covers 16 residues. CDR1 is SGHRS, CDR2 YFSETQ, per germline. The V and J ends lost 0 bases and 9 bases, in that order; junction bases with no gene match: 5. The clonotype comes from a human donor who was the organ donor for an intestinal transplant. Sequences were derived from unstimulated CD4+ T cells sorted from spleen or lymph node cells, sampled before transplant. V is TRBV5-1 and J is TRBJ2-1, with TRBD2 identical over 14 bases. The chain's CDR3 is CASSLGTSGGSGEQFF. The CDR3 nucleotides read TGCGCCAGCAGCTTGGGGACTAGCGGGGGGTCGGGTGAGCAGTTCTTC.